The 15 T cell receptor beta chains below come from one sample, sequenced in a study of regulatory and conventional T cells in RAG deficiency. The sorted conventional CD4+ T cells were CD25-low and CD127-high, with genomic DNA sequenced. The assay was immunoSEQ multiplex PCR, and TCRdb's table has in-frame clones only and misses some. The sample holds 21,000 or so clones, 85% to 95% seen once. In addition, the sample was reused for a study of regulatory T cells. That report notes: Primers: 52 TRBV forward and 13 TRBJ reverse.

The specimen was CD4+ T cells sorted from blood. Receptors were obtained from a human donor in good health.

The chain links TRBV10-1 to TRBJ1-1, with TRBD1 as a possible D gene (5 bases). Looked up from germline, CDR1 is WNHNN and CDR2 is SYGVQD (reference sequence). Trimming removed 5 bases at V and 2 bases at J, with 9 bases between. CDR3 length: 13 amino acids. In DNA, the CDR3 is TGCGCCAGCAGTCCACAGGATAACACTGAAGCTTTCTTT. Protein product: CASSPQDNTEAFF.

In DNA, the CDR3 is TGTGCCAGCAGTCGGGACAGGGGACAAAACATTCAGTACTTC. This gives the protein CASSRDRGQNIQYF. J is TRBJ2-4 and V is TRBV28; 10 bases are shared with TRBD1. The J segment lost 5 bases and the V segment lost 5 bases, leaving 3 bases of the junction unmatched. The CDR3 spans 14 residues. Germline values: CDR1 MDHEN, CDR2 SYDVKM.

This chain links TRBV29-1 with TRBJ2-5; D may be TRBD2 (5 bases). Germline V gene sequence: CDR1 SQVTM, CDR2 ANQGSEA. V gave up 3 bases and J gave up 2 bases, with 16 bases separating them. The CDR3 length is 15 residues. For the CDR3, the DNA is TGCAGCGTTGACCTTTCTGGGAGCCTACAAGAGACCCAGTACTTC. This gives the protein CSVDLSGSLQETQYF. Drawing the rest from reference TRBV29-1 and TRBJ2-5, the complete variable domain is SAVISQKPSRDICQRGTSLTIQCQVDSQVTMMFWYRQQPGQSLTLIATANQGSEATYESGFVIDKFPISRPNLTFSTLTVSNMSPEDSSIYLCSVDLSGSLQETQYFGPGTRLLVL.

This chain links TRBV6-5 with TRBJ1-2; a weak D match, TRBD1 (5 bases). Trimming took 4 bases from V and 4 from J, leaving 13 bases between them. The CDR3 spans 14 residues. Germline-derived CDR1 and CDR2 are MNHEY and SVGAGI. CDR3 loop: CASSSFDSTYGYTF. The CDR3, as DNA: TGTGCCAGCAGTTCCTTCGACAGCACCTATGGCTACACCTTC.

The CDR3: CASTALGPDTQYF. The CDR3 DNA follows: TGTGCCAGCACCGCTCTGGGGCCGGATACGCAGTATTTT. The chain is built from TRBV28 and TRBJ2-3, with D possibly matching TRBD1 (5 bases). The CDR3 sequence is 13 residues long. CDR1 and CDR2 (germline): MDHEN, SYDVKM. Trimming took 7 bases from V and 6 from J, leaving 14 bases between them.

The chain links TRBV19 to TRBJ1-1, with 9 bases aligning to TRBD1. Germline trimming cut 4 bases from V and 4 bases from J; bases unmatched to any gene: 10. CDR1 is LNHDA, CDR2 SQIVND, per germline (reference sequence). CDR3 length: 16 residues. The CDR3, as DNA: TGTGCCAGTAGTACAGGACAGGGGAGGGGTAGCACTGAAGCTTTCTTT. Amino acid sequence: CASSTGQGRGSTEAFF. Supplemented by reference TRBV19 and TRBJ1-1, the full variable domain reads DGGITQSPKYLFRKEGQNVTLSCEQNLNHDAMYWYRQDPGQGLRLIYYSQIVNDFQKGDIAEGYSVSREKKESFPLTVTSAQKNPTAFYLCASSTGQGRGSTEAFFGQGTRLTVV.

The chain is built from TRBV30 and TRBJ1-2; D is unclear. From germline, CDR1 is GTSNPN and CDR2 SVGIG (reference sequence). The CDR3 extends over 10 amino acids. V shed 2 bases and J shed 8 bases, with 6 bases lying between them. CDR3: CAWSHEGYTF. As DNA, the CDR3 is TGTGCCTGGAGTCACGAGGGCTACACCTTC. The full variable domain, its missing parts supplied by reference TRBV30 and TRBJ1-2, is SQTIHQWPATLVQPVGSPLSLECTVEGTSNPNLYWYRQAAGRGLQLLFYSVGIGQISSEVPQNLSASRPQDRQFILSSKKLLLSDSGFYLCAWSHEGYTFGSGTRLTVV.

The chain recombines TRBV5-1 with TRBJ2-7; 10 bases agree with TRBD1. Germline-derived CDR1 and CDR2 are SGHRS and YFSETQ. This CDR3 has 14 residues. V dropped 6 bases and J dropped 4; count of bases not matched to a gene: 7. The CDR3 nucleotides read TGCGCCAGCAACGAGCCGGGACAGGGGTACGAGCAGTACTTC. It yields the protein CASNEPGQGYEQYF.

The chain has TRBV25-1 and TRBJ2-1; TRBD2 matches at 7 bases. The CDR3 contains 16 residues. After removal of 2 bases from V and 8 bases from J, the junction contained 12 bases not matched to a gene. The germline gives CDR1 MGHDK, CDR2 SYGVNS. The CDR3 coding sequence is TGTGCCAGCAGTGAACTCGCCGCGGGTGGGGGGGATGAGCAGTTCTTC. This codes for CASSELAAGGGDEQFF.

The CDR3 reads CASSETGAPTQYF. DNA of the CDR3: TGCGCCAGCAGCGAAACAGGGGCGCCGACCCAGTACTTC. The genes are TRBV10-2 and TRBJ2-5, with 7 bases aligning to TRBD1. The CDR3 is made up of 13 amino acids. The V gene's germline CDR1 is WSHSY and CDR2 SAAADI. V lost 6 bases and J lost 7; bases outside the gene matches: 8.

The chain recombines TRBV7-9 with TRBJ2-7; D gene uncertain. Germline V lookup: CDR1 SEHNR, CDR2 FQNEAQ (reference sequence). The germline V and J ends were trimmed by 0 bases and 6 bases, with 3 bases remaining between them. The CDR3 totals 11 residues. For the CDR3, the DNA is TGTGCCAGCAGCTTAGCGCTCGAGCAGTACTTC. Protein sequence: CASSLALEQYF. The variable domain in full, with the rest retrieved from reference TRBV7-9 and TRBJ2-7, is DTGVSQNPRHKITKRGQNVTFRCDPISEHNRLYWYRQTLGQGPEFLTYFQNEAQLEKSRLLSDRFSAERPKGSFSTLEIQRTEQGDSAMYLCASSLALEQYFGPGTRLTVT.

This chain connects TRBV7-2 to TRBJ2-5; D perhaps matches TRBD1 (7 bases). This CDR3 contains 14 residues. V dropped 1 base and J dropped 5 bases, with 11 bases sitting between them. Germline V gene data show CDR1 as SGHTA and CDR2 as FQGNSA. CDR3 in amino acids: CASSLGAGGETQYF. In DNA, the CDR3 is TGTGCCAGCAGCTTAGGGGCAGGGGGGGAGACCCAGTACTTC.

The chain links TRBV25-1 to TRBJ2-3; the D gene is possibly TRBD2 (5 bases). This CDR3 is 15 amino acids long. The V end was cut by 1 base, the J end by 4 bases, with 12 bases between. Germline CDR1 reads MGHDK; CDR2 reads SYGVNS. CDR3 coding DNA: TGTGCCAGCAGTGAATTCGTGGGAGAAGCAGATACGCAGTATTTT. This gives the protein CASSEFVGEADTQYF. Full variable domain (outside the CDR3, taken from reference TRBV25-1 and TRBJ2-3): EADIYQTPRYLVIGTGKKITLECSQTMGHDKMYWYQQDPGMELHLIHYSYGVNSTEKGDLSSESTVSRIRTEHFPLTLESARPSHTSQYLCASSEFVGEADTQYFGPGTRLTVL.

J is TRBJ2-5 and V is TRBV7-8, with 9 positions matching TRBD2. Per the germline V gene, CDR1 is SGHVS and CDR2 is FQNEAQ. Germline trimming cut 3 bases from V and 5 bases from J; bases unmatched to any gene: 7. The CDR3 runs 15 residues. In nucleotides, the CDR3 is TGTGCCAGCAGCTTGCGGGAGGGCCATGGGGAGACCCAGTACTTC. Amino acid sequence: CASSLREGHGETQYF.

This clone was detected once. The gene calls are TRBV5-1 and TRBJ1-1; D ambiguous. V lost 5 bases to trimming and J lost 3 bases, with 11 bases between them. The V gene's germline CDR1 is SGHRS and CDR2 YFSETQ. The CDR3 covers 13 residues. The CDR3 region has the DNA TGCGCCAGCAGGGAAGGACCCGACACTGAAGCTTTCTTT. Translating gives CASREGPDTEAFF.